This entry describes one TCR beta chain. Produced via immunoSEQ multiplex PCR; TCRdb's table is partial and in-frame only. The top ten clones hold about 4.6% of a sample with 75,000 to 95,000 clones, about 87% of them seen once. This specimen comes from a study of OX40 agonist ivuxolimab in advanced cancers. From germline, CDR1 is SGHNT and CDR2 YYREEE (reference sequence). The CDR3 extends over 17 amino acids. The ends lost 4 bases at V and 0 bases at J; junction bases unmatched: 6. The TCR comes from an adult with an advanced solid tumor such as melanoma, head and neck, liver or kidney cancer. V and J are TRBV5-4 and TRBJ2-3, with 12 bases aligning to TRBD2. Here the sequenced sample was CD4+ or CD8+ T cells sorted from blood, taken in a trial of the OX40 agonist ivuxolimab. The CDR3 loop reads CASSQRLAGASTDTQYF. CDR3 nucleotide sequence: TGTGCCAGCAGCCAGAGACTAGCGGGGGCTAGCACAGATACGCAGTATTTT.